The 11 T cell receptor beta chains below come from one sample, sequenced in a study of memory CD4+ T cells and cytomegalovirus serostatus. TCRdb's table, derived via immunoSEQ multiplex PCR, lists solely in-frame clones and lacks some. Of some 87,000 clones in the sample, roughly 80% were seen once. The sort gate was single viable CD3+CD4+CD8-CD45RO+ cells for memory CD4+ T cells. The specimen sequenced was memory CD4+ T cells from blood. These receptors originate from an adult in good health and CMV-seropositive.

Only a few counts were recorded for this clone. The CDR3 here is CASSLKSAATEAFF. The DNA of the CDR3 is TGTGCCAGCAGTTTAAAGTCGGCGGCGACTGAAGCTTTCTTT. This chain joins TRBV27 and TRBJ1-1; D call uncertain. Germline assignment: CDR1 MNHEY and CDR2 SMNVEV (reference sequence). V gave up 2 bases and J gave up 5 bases, with 12 bases separating them. The CDR3 length is 14 residues.

The chain carries TRBV5-4 and TRBJ2-7; possible D gene TRBD1, 5 bases. Trimming took off 4 bases at V and 7 bases at J, with 15 bases between the two ends. The CDR3 length is 13 residues. Germline V gene data show CDR1 as SGHNT and CDR2 as YYREEE (reference sequence). This CDR3 is CASSHGQGWEQYF. Written as DNA, the CDR3 is TGTGCCAGCAGCCACGGCCAGGGTTGGGAGCAGTACTTC.

The CDR3 region is CASSSGVGGETQYF. CDR3 coding DNA: TGTGCCAGCAGCTCGGGTGTGGGGGGAGAGACCCAGTACTTC. The chain carries TRBV7-3 and TRBJ2-5; a weak D match, TRBD2 (6 bases). Trimming took 4 bases from V and 4 from J, leaving 13 bases between them. Germline assignment: CDR1 SGHTA and CDR2 FQGTGA. The CDR3 totals 14 residues.

This clone was seen more than once but under ten times. The rearrangement joins TRBV10-1 to TRBJ2-1; TRBD2 is a possible D gene (7 bases). V shed 9 bases and J shed 8 bases, with 11 bases lying between them. There are 11 residues in the CDR3. Germline values: CDR1 WNHNN, CDR2 SYGVQD (reference sequence). CDR3 sequence reads: CASAGADEQFF. The CDR3 DNA follows: TGCGCCAGTGCGGGGGCCGATGAGCAGTTCTTC.

This chain uses TRBV28 with TRBJ2-5; no definite D call. The length of the CDR3 is 13 residues. Germline lookup yields CDR1 MDHEN and CDR2 SYDVKM. Trimming cost V 7 bases and J 2 bases, with 11 bases left between them. CDR3 sequence (DNA): TGTGCCAGCATTAGGAGAGATCAAGAGACCCAGTACTTC. Translating gives CASIRRDQETQYF.

The genes are TRBV2 and TRBJ2-7; D might be TRBD1 (5 bases). The CDR3 has 12 residues. Germline CDR1 SNHLY, CDR2 FYNNEI. V lost 4 bases and J lost 3, with 7 bases in between. CDR3: CASSGQGYEQYF. The CDR3 DNA reads TGTGCCAGCAGTGGGCAGGGCTACGAGCAGTACTTC.

The J gene is TRBJ2-2, the V gene TRBV2; D call uncertain. Germline V gives CDR1 SNHLY, CDR2 FYNNEI. Between the trimmed V and J ends, which lost 5 bases and 1 base, there was a span of 8 bases. This CDR3 is built from 14 residues. The CDR3 region is CASSPDWNTGELFF. CDR3 sequence (DNA): TGTGCCAGCAGTCCCGACTGGAACACCGGGGAGCTGTTTTTT. Full variable domain (remainder filled in from reference TRBV2 and TRBJ2-2): EPEVTQTPSHQVTQMGQEVILRCVPISNHLYFYWYRQILGQKVEFLVSFYNNEISEKSEIFDDQFSVERPDGSNFTLKIRSTKLEDSAMYFCASSPDWNTGELFFGEGSRLTVL.

The chain couples TRBV28 to TRBJ2-7, with D possibly being TRBD2 (6 bases). This CDR3 has 12 amino acids. V gave up 6 bases and J gave up 9 bases, with 15 bases separating them. CDR1 MDHEN and CDR2 SYDVKM come from the germline V gene. The CDR3 protein is CASSPDYPPQYF. For the CDR3, the DNA is TGTGCCAGCAGCCCGGACTATCCACCGCAGTACTTC.

This chain joins TRBV27 and TRBJ2-5, with 8 nucleotides matching TRBD2. This CDR3 is 15 amino acids long. Per germline, CDR1 MNHEY and CDR2 SMNVEV (reference sequence). V lost 2 bases and J lost 5; bases outside the gene matches: 7. CDR3 sequence: CASSLVGGRWETQYF. In DNA form, the CDR3 reads TGTGCCAGCAGTTTAGTTGGCGGGAGGTGGGAGACCCAGTACTTC.

The count of this clone is one. The chain recombines TRBV5-8 with TRBJ2-1; D not certain. The CDR3 has 15 amino acids. Trimming took 2 bases from V and 1 from J, leaving 10 bases between them. Germline CDR1 reads SGHTS; CDR2 reads YDEGEE. The CDR3 sequence is CASSFIRASYNEQFF. CDR3 in DNA: TGTGCCAGCAGCTTCATAAGGGCGTCCTACAATGAGCAGTTCTTC. Full variable domain (outside the CDR3, taken from reference TRBV5-8 and TRBJ2-1): EAGVTQSPTHLIKTRGQQATLRCSPISGHTSVYWYQQALGLGLQFLLWYDEGEERNRGNFPPRFSGRQFPNYSSELNVNALELEDSALYLCASSFIRASYNEQFFGPGTRLTVL.

This clone was observed a few times. V usage is TRBV7-3 and J usage is TRBJ1-2; 8 nucleotides line up with TRBD1. V lost 4 bases, J lost 10 bases, and 11 bases stayed unmatched. This CDR3 region has 14 residues. From germline, CDR1 is SGHTA and CDR2 FQGTGA. The CDR3 bases are TGTGCCAGCAGCTCCCAGTCGTCAGGGGGCGACTACACCTTC. Amino acid sequence: CASSSQSSGGDYTF.